This T cell receptor beta chain originates from a study of human T cells and chemical hapten exposure. This clonotype has only a few counts. Looked up from germline, CDR1 is SGHAT and CDR2 is FQNNGV. V was cut by 4 bases and J by 2 bases, with 7 bases left in between. The CDR3 is 13 amino acids. TCRdb independently ran MiXCR on the RACE reads; one entry per CDR3 protein. Here the sample spans about 380,000 distinct CDR3 sequences, more than 5% being singletons. The time point here: patch test 2, 6 weeks after DPC sensitization. Described treatment: therapeutic diphenylcyclopropenone sensitization with weekly scalp DPC.

This specimen was whole blood, taken in connection with sensitization to the hapten diphenylcyclopropenone (DPC). The receptor was isolated from a woman under 30 with alopecia areata. Some clones in this sample may be carry-over from other donors' samples. This rearrangement joins TRBV11-2 to TRBJ2-3; no clear D gene. CDR3 protein: CASSSTTTDTQYF. DNA for the CDR3: TGTGCCAGCAGCTCTACGACCACAGATACGCAGTATTTT.